The 20 T cell receptor beta chains listed next were all sequenced from one sample in a study of shared clonotypes between healthy human individuals. Produced via immunoSEQ multiplex PCR; TCRdb's table is partial and in-frame only. This table holds about 1.1 million clones, approximately 80% found once. Sequenced material: memory CD4+ T cells from PBMCs. As for subset: CD45RA-negative fraction. The receptors were gathered from a man aged 18 to 30 in good health. Some clones in this sample may be carry-over from other donors' samples.

The CDR3 DNA reads TGTGCCAGCAGCCCGAATGACCTCTCTGGGGCCAACGTCCTGACTTTC. Translated: CASSPNDLSGANVLTF. V is TRBV9 and J is TRBJ2-6; D uncertain. The V end was cut by 4 bases, the J end by 0 bases, with 11 bases between. The CDR3 has 16 amino acids. Germline V gene data show CDR1 as SGDLS and CDR2 as YYNGEE.

As for this clone: A much larger clone lies a single base off, so this may be a read error. The chain is built from TRBV7-2 and TRBJ2-7, with D tentatively TRBD1 (7 bases). CDR3 length: 16 residues. In germline, CDR1 is SGHTA, CDR2 FQGNSA. The CDR3 DNA sequence: TGTGCCAGCAGCCGCAGCGGCGGGACAGTCTCCCACGAGCAGTACTTC. Protein product: CASSRSGGTVSHEQYF.

The rearrangement joins TRBV10-3 to TRBJ2-1; TRBD2 aligns across 8 bases. Germline V lookup: CDR1 ENHRY, CDR2 SYGVKD. The CDR3 length is 16 residues. The V and J ends lost 0 bases and 12 bases, in that order; junction bases with no gene match: 13. The chain's CDR3 is CAISESRGLGGVGQFF. The CDR3 bases are TGTGCCATCAGTGAGTCGCGGGGACTAGGAGGAGTCGGGCAGTTCTTC.

The genes are TRBV5-4 and TRBJ2-7; 7 bases are shared with TRBD2. The CDR3 consists of 16 residues. V lost 0 bases, J lost 2 bases, and 8 bases stayed unmatched. Germline CDR1 reads SGHNT; CDR2 reads YYREEE (reference sequence). CDR3 nucleotides: TGTGCCAGCAGCTTGGGGGCGTCGAGCGGGGCCTACGAGCAGTACTTC. Protein: CASSLGASSGAYEQYF.

This clone turned up a few times. The chain employs TRBV9 and TRBJ2-4, with a weak D call TRBD1 (5 bases). Trimming left V 0 bases short and J 7 bases short, with 14 bases between. CDR1 is SGDLS, CDR2 YYNGEE, per germline. The CDR3 is made up of 15 amino acids. The CDR3 spells CASSVGLGDRNIQYF. The CDR3 DNA reads as TGTGCCAGCAGCGTAGGTTTAGGGGATAGGAACATTCAGTACTTC.

The chain joins TRBV28 to TRBJ2-7; D is undetermined. With 3 bases removed from V and 5 bases from J, the gap between germline ends came to 11 bases. CDR1 is MDHEN and CDR2 is SYDVKM in the germline V gene. The CDR3 has 13 amino acids. DNA of the CDR3: TGTGCCAGCAGTTTCGCAGGTTTCGACGAGCAGTACTTC. Its protein product is CASSFAGFDEQYF. Full variable domain (remainder filled in from reference TRBV28 and TRBJ2-7): DVKVTQSSRYLVKRTGEKVFLECVQDMDHENMFWYRQDPGLGLRLIYFSYDVKMKEKGDIPEGYSVSREKKERFSLILESASTNQTSMYLCASSFAGFDEQYFGPGTRLTVT.

The chain joins TRBV2 to TRBJ2-5, with D perhaps matching TRBD1 (6 bases). The CDR3 extends over 16 amino acids. The germline V gene has CDR1 SNHLY and CDR2 FYNNEI. Trimming stripped 6 bases from V and 7 bases from J, with 24 bases between. The CDR3 spells CASSYNEGRGSGTQYF. The CDR3 nucleotides are TGTGCCAGCAGCTATAATGAGGGCAGGGGCAGCGGGACCCAGTACTTC.

This clone has only one observation. Here the CDR3 reads CASSATSGSSYEQYF. Here the CDR3 DNA reads TGTGCCAGCAGTGCTACTAGCGGGAGCTCCTACGAGCAGTACTTC. The V gene is TRBV28, the J gene TRBJ2-7, with 11 bases lining up with TRBD2. CDR3 length: 15 amino acids. The junction had 3 bases not matched to a gene; V was cut back by 5 bases and J by 0 bases. Germline V gene sequence: CDR1 MDHEN, CDR2 SYDVKM.

The DNA for the CDR3 is TGCAGCGCGTTGGGGGGCGCCGCGGGAGCGGAAGATACGCAGTATTTT. Translating it yields CSALGGAAGAEDTQYF. The chain combines TRBV29-1 with TRBJ2-3, with D possibly matching TRBD2 (7 bases). Trimming took 7 bases from V and 5 from J, leaving 25 bases between them. Germline V lookup: CDR1 SQVTM, CDR2 ANQGSEA. This CDR3 has 16 amino acids.

V is TRBV7-9 and J is TRBJ2-2; TRBD1 matches 10 bases. The J segment lost 5 bases and the V segment lost 2 bases, leaving 2 bases of the junction unmatched. CDR1 is SEHNR, CDR2 FQNEAQ, per germline (reference sequence). The CDR3 consists of 15 residues. In DNA, the CDR3 is TGTGCCAGCAGCTTAAGGACAGGGGGAACCGGGGAGCTGTTTTTT. Encoded protein: CASSLRTGGTGELFF. The whole variable domain, filled in from reference TRBV7-9 and TRBJ2-2, reads DTGVSQNPRHKITKRGQNVTFRCDPISEHNRLYWYRQTLGQGPEFLTYFQNEAQLEKSRLLSDRFSAERPKGSFSTLEIQRTEQGDSAMYLCASSLRTGGTGELFFGEGSRLTVL.

To note about this clone: Other DNA sequences of this sample code for an identical CDR3. The V and J genes are TRBV28 and TRBJ2-5, with a possible D match to TRBD1 (6 bases). V was clipped by 3 bases and J by 1 base, with 9 bases between them. Germline lookup yields CDR1 MDHEN and CDR2 SYDVKM. The CDR3 is made up of 14 amino acids. The CDR3 coding sequence is TGTGCCAGCAGTTTGGGACAAGCCCAAGAGACCCAGTACTTC. Residues: CASSLGQAQETQYF.

This clone was seen at least ten times. This chain uses TRBV18 with TRBJ1-1; D call uncertain. V was pared by 5 bases and J by 0 bases, with 13 bases between. Looked up from germline, CDR1 is KGHSH and CDR2 is LQKENI. The CDR3 has 15 amino acids. CDR3: CASSAGGHMNTEAFF. The CDR3 DNA follows: TGTGCCAGCTCAGCGGGTGGTCACATGAACACTGAAGCTTTCTTT. The complete variable domain, with remaining parts taken from reference TRBV18 and TRBJ1-1, reads NAGVMQNPRHLVRRRGQEARLRCSPMKGHSHVYWYRQLPEEGLKFMVYLQKENIIDESGMPKERFSAEFPKEGPSILRIQQVVRGDSAAYFCASSAGGHMNTEAFFGQGTRLTVV.

This clone was found a few times. The rearrangement links TRBV7-9 to TRBJ1-2; D is ambiguous. CDR1 and CDR2 from the germline V gene are SEHNR and FQNEAQ (reference sequence). The CDR3 sequence is 15 residues long. V was pared by 5 bases and J by 5 bases, with 18 bases between. CDR3: CASSPRRTTWYGYTF. CDR3 DNA: TGTGCCAGCAGCCCTCGCAGGACTACCTGGTATGGCTACACCTTC.

J is TRBJ2-1 and V is TRBV4-3, with D uncertain. The V end was cut by 3 bases, the J end by 2 bases, with 11 bases between. Germline-derived CDR1 and CDR2 are LGHNA and YSLEER. The CDR3 is 15 amino acids. The CDR3 coding sequence is TGCGCCAGCAGCCAGTCCTGGAACCCCTACAATGAGCAGTTCTTC. Translated, it gives CASSQSWNPYNEQFF.

There are a few counts of this clone. J is TRBJ2-3 and V is TRBV28, with unresolved D. Deletions cut 1 base from V and 4 bases from J, with 12 bases between. This CDR3 spans 15 amino acids. The V gene's germline CDR1 is MDHEN and CDR2 SYDVKM. The CDR3: CASSLYELGADTQYF. The CDR3 nucleotides are TGTGCCAGCAGTTTATACGAGCTTGGGGCAGATACGCAGTATTTT.

The rearrangement links TRBV7-9 to TRBJ2-1; 13 nucleotides align to TRBD2. CDR3 length equals 17 residues. CDR1 and CDR2 (germline): SEHNR, FQNEAQ (reference sequence). The ends lost 1 base at V and 4 bases at J; junction bases unmatched: 4. The CDR3, as DNA: TGTGCCAGCAGCTTAGAGGGACTAGCGGGACTTTACAATGAGCAGTTCTTC. As protein: CASSLEGLAGLYNEQFF.

The CDR3: CASSTGMWSSAQYF. As DNA, the CDR3 is TGCGCCAGCAGTACCGGGATGTGGAGTTCTGCGCAGTATTTT. J is TRBJ2-3 and V is TRBV10-1; tentatively, D is TRBD2 (5 bases). Per the germline V gene, CDR1 is WNHNN and CDR2 is SYGVQD (reference sequence). This CDR3 is 14 amino acids long. Between the trimmed V and J ends, which lost 5 bases and 10 bases, there was a span of 19 bases.

The rearrangement joins TRBV28 to TRBJ1-3; tentatively, D is TRBD1 (5 bases). The CDR3 consists of 17 residues. Germline lookup yields CDR1 MDHEN and CDR2 SYDVKM. V lost 1 base and J 0 bases, leaving 13 bases between the germline ends. CDR3 region: CASSLSKGPLSGNTIYF. The CDR3 region has the DNA TGTGCCAGCAGTTTATCAAAGGGACCGCTCTCTGGAAACACCATATATTTT.

The rearrangement links TRBV9 to TRBJ2-5; 8 nucleotides line up with TRBD2. This CDR3 spans 15 amino acids. The V segment lost 3 bases and the J segment 3 bases; nucleotides outside the gene matches: 7. Germline CDR1 reads SGDLS; CDR2 reads YYNGEE. The CDR3 region has the DNA TGTGCCAGCAGCGGTCGACTAGCGAGGGAAGAGACCCAGTACTTC. The encoded protein is CASSGRLAREETQYF.

V usage is TRBV27 and J usage is TRBJ1-2; D is perhaps TRBD1 (5 bases). Trimming pared 3 bases from V and 4 bases from J, leaving 12 bases between. CDR3 size: 14 residues. Germline CDR1 is MNHEY and CDR2 is SMNVEV (reference sequence). The CDR3 DNA reads TGTGCCAGCAGTTTGCAGGGCTCATCCTATGGCTACACCTTC. Its translation is CASSLQGSSYGYTF.